The clone carrying this T cell receptor (beta chain) was counted between two and nine times. Antigen unknown. The data were taken from a study of T-cell reconstitution after alpha-beta-depleted transplantation in children. Unique molecular identifiers were built into the TCRbeta library. MiXCR, applied by TCRdb to the PCR reads, yields one record per CDR3 protein. The sample carries approximately 500,000 distinct CDR3 sequences, 25% to 30% recorded once. Germline values: CDR1 SGHRS, CDR2 YFSETQ. Trimming removed 1 base at V and 5 bases at J, with 16 bases between. The CDR3 is 15 residues long. Overall study findings and caveats: Approximately two months post-transplant, alpha-beta T cells reportedly originated from several hundred expanded graft clones. When one year had passed after transplant, most T-cell counts and diversity came from newly produced T cells. Diversity of TCRbeta at day 60 was high in some patients, arising from surviving recipient T cells and thymic progenitors.

The specimen was PBMCs, collected before TCRalphabeta/CD19-depleted stem cell transplant. The source of this sequence is a boy less than two years old with Wiskott-Aldrich syndrome, due to receive a stem cell transplant. V usage is TRBV5-1 and J usage is TRBJ2-7; no firm D call. CDR3 in DNA: TGCGCCAGCAGCTTGAATCCGGACGTGACCCACGAGCAGTACTTC. Translated, it gives CASSLNPDVTHEQYF. Filled out from reference TRBV5-1 and TRBJ2-7, the complete variable domain reads KAGVTQTPRYLIKTRGQQVTLSCSPISGHRSVSWYQQTPGQGLQFLFEYFSETQRNKGNFPGRFSGRQFSNSRSEMNVSTLELGDSALYLCASSLNPDVTHEQYFGPGTRLTVT.